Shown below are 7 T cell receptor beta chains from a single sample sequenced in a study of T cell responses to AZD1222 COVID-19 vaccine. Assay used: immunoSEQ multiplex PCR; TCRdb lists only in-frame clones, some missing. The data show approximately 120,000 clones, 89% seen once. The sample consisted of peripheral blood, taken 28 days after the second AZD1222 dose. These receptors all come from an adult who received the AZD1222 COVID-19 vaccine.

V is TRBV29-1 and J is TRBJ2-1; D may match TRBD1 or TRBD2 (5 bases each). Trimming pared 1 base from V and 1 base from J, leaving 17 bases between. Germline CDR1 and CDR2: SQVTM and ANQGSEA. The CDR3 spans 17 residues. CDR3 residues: CSVEGGATRKSYNEQFF. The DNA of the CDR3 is TGCAGCGTTGAAGGAGGGGCCACTAGGAAATCCTACAATGAGCAGTTCTTC.

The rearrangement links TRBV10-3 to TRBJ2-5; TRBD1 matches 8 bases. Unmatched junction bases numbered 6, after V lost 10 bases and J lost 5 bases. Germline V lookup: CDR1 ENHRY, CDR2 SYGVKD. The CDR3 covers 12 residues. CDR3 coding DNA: TGTGCCACCGGACAGGGAGAGGAGACCCAGTACTTC. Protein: CATGQGEETQYF.

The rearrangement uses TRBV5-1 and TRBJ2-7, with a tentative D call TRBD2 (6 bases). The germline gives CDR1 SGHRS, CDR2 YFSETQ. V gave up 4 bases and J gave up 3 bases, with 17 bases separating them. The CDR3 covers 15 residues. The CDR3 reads CASSPEGGFGYEQYF. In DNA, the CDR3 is TGCGCCAGCAGCCCGGAAGGAGGGTTTGGCTACGAGCAGTACTTC.

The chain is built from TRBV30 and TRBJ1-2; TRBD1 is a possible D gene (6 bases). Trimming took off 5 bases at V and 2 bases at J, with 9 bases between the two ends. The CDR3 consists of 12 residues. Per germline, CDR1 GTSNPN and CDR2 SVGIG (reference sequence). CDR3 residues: CAWSQGNYGYTF. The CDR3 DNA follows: TGTGCCTGGTCACAGGGAAACTATGGCTACACCTTC.

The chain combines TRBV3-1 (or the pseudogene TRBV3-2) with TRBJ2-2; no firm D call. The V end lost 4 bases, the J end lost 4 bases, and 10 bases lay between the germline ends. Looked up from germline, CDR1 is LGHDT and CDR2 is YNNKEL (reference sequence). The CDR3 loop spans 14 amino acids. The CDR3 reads CASSLGGATGELFF. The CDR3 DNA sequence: TGTGCCAGCAGCCTCGGTGGAGCCACCGGGGAGCTGTTTTTT.

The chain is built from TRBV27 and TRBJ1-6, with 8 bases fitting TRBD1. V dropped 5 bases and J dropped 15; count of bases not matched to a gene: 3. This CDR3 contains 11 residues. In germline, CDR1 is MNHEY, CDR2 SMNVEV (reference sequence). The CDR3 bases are TGTGCCAGCAGTGGACAGGGCCGCCTCCACTTT. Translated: CASSGQGRLHF.

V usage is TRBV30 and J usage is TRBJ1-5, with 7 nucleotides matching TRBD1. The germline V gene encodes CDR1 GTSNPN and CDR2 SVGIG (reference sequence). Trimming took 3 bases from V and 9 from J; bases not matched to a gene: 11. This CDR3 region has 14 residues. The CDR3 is CAWRGDSELGPQHF. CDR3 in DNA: TGTGCCTGGAGGGGGGACAGCGAGCTAGGGCCCCAGCATTTT.